This passage covers 15 T cell receptor beta chains from one sample sequenced in a study of T-cell reconstitution after alpha-beta-depleted transplantation in children. Unique molecular identifiers were incorporated into the prepared TCRbeta library. TCRdb recomputed calls from the PCR reads with MiXCR, one row per CDR3 protein. This sample has some 520,000 distinct CDR3 sequences, with 30% to 35% found just once. Sample: PBMCs from the stem cell graft donor, taken from the stem cell graft. The source is a human donor who donated a stem cell graft to a child with aplastic anemia.

This clonotype was seen ten or more times. The chain is built from TRBV20-1 and TRBJ2-1; D may be TRBD1 or TRBD2 (6 bases each). V gave up 1 base and J gave up 2 bases, with 15 bases separating them. CDR3 length equals 16 residues. CDR1 DFQATT and CDR2 SNEGSKA come from the germline V gene (reference sequence). CDR3 region: CSARVGGWAAYNEQFF. In DNA form, the CDR3 reads TGCAGTGCTAGAGTAGGGGGGTGGGCAGCCTACAATGAGCAGTTCTTC.

This clonotype was seen more than once but under ten times. A read error may account for a junction end that differs from germline. The CDR3 is CSARDLIGVLGFVHF. CDR3 nucleotide sequence: TGCAGTGCTAGAGATCTGATTGGGGTGTTGGGGTTCGTTCACTTC. This sequence joins TRBV20-1 and TRBJ1-2; D gene ambiguous. The CDR3 loop spans 15 amino acids. Germline loops: CDR1 DFQATT, CDR2 SNEGSKA (reference sequence).

The rearrangement links TRBV20-1 to TRBJ2-3, with 11 bases matching TRBD2. The CDR3 runs to 14 residues. V lost 1 base to trimming and J lost 4 bases; unmatched junction nucleotides: 1. In germline, CDR1 is DFQATT, CDR2 SNEGSKA (reference sequence). CDR3 bases: TGCAGTGCTAGAGGGACTAGCGGGTCAGATACGCAGTATTTT. It yields the protein CSARGTSGSDTQYF.

This rearrangement joins TRBV5-5 to TRBJ2-1; 12 nucleotides agree with TRBD2. The CDR3 sequence is 15 residues long. The germline V gene has CDR1 SGHKS and CDR2 YYEKEE (reference sequence). V lost 0 bases to trimming and J lost 10 bases; unmatched junction nucleotides: 5. The CDR3 coding sequence is TGTGCCAGCAGCTTGGGACTAGCGGGAGAAAGGGAGCAGTTCTTC. Residues: CASSLGLAGEREQFF. The full variable domain, with the rest looked up from reference TRBV5-5 and TRBJ2-1, is DAGVTQSPTHLIKTRGQQVTLRCSPISGHKSVSWYQQVLGQGPQFIFQYYEKEERGRGNFPDRFSARQFPNYSSELNVNALLLGDSALYLCASSLGLAGEREQFFGPGTRLTVL.

This chain joins TRBV20-1 and TRBJ1-1; tentatively, D is TRBD1 (6 bases). The CDR3 is 14 amino acids. CDR1 DFQATT and CDR2 SNEGSKA come from the germline V gene (reference sequence). V shed 3 bases and J shed 2 bases, with 13 bases lying between them. CDR3 loop: CSARGRGHNTEAFF. In DNA, the CDR3 is TGCAGTGCTAGGGGCAGGGGCCATAACACTGAAGCTTTCTTT.

The rearrangement uses TRBV10-3 and TRBJ2-7; 10 nucleotides agree with TRBD1. Germline V gene lookup returns CDR1 ENHRY and CDR2 SYGVKD. This CDR3 region has 15 residues. With V trimmed by 3 bases and J by 5 bases, 7 bases remained unmatched. The CDR3 loop reads CAISDLGQGRNEQYF. CDR3 sequence (DNA): TGTGCCATCAGTGACCTGGGACAGGGGAGAAACGAGCAGTACTTC.

This chain connects TRBV7-2 to TRBJ1-3, with a possible D match to TRBD1 (5 bases). This CDR3 has 16 residues. Trimming left V 0 bases short and J 2 bases short, with 11 bases between. Looked up from germline, CDR1 is SGHTA and CDR2 is FQGNSA. CDR3 coding DNA: TGTGCCAGCAGCTTAGCAGGGGCCTTCGCTGGAAACACCATATATTTT. Translated, it gives CASSLAGAFAGNTIYF.

This chain joins TRBV18 and TRBJ1-2, with 9 bases identical to TRBD1. Germline V gene lookup returns CDR1 KGHSH and CDR2 LQKENI. This CDR3 contains 16 residues. The V segment lost 3 bases and the J segment 4 bases; nucleotides outside the gene matches: 9. The DNA for the CDR3 is TGTGCCAGCTCACCGGGGACAGGGCCGTCTCTCTATGGCTACACCTTC. Its translation is CASSPGTGPSLYGYTF.

This chain uses TRBV10-3 with TRBJ2-7; 8 bases fit TRBD2. In germline, CDR1 is ENHRY, CDR2 SYGVKD. The junction had 8 bases not matched to a gene; V was cut back by 3 bases and J by 7 bases. This CDR3 comprises 14 residues. The CDR3 DNA reads as TGTGCCATCAGTGAATCAGCGGGAGCTCGTGAGCAGTACTTC. Its protein is CAISESAGAREQYF.

The J gene is TRBJ2-7, the V gene TRBV5-1; 9 positions agree with TRBD1. The CDR3 totals 14 residues. V shed 2 bases and J 2 bases; nucleotides not matched to a gene: 2. Germline V gene sequence: CDR1 SGHRS, CDR2 YFSETQ. The CDR3 region has the DNA TGCGCCAGCAGCTTAAGGACAGGGGCCTACGAGCAGTACGTC. It encodes CASSLRTGAYEQYV.

This rearrangement joins TRBV10-3 to TRBJ2-1; TRBD2 agrees at 12 bases. Germline CDR1 and CDR2: ENHRY and SYGVKD. The CDR3 runs 15 residues. The V and J ends lost 9 bases and 4 bases, in that order; junction bases with no gene match: 7. CDR3 DNA: TGTGCCATATCTGGGACTAGCGGGTTATACAATGAGCAGTTCTTC. It translates to CAISGTSGLYNEQFF.

This clonotype occurred a few times. The chain uses TRBV9 and TRBJ2-5; perhaps TRBD1 as D (6 bases). Germline values: CDR1 SGDLS, CDR2 YYNGEE. Trimming pared 0 bases from V and 7 bases from J, leaving 13 bases between. The CDR3 is made up of 14 amino acids. The DNA of the CDR3 is TGTGCCAGCAGCGTAGAGGCAGGGACACGGACCCAGTACTTC. It encodes CASSVEAGTRTQYF.

There are a few counts of this clonotype. V is TRBV29-1 and J is TRBJ2-5; a possible D gene is TRBD1 (5 bases). Germline loops: CDR1 SQVTM, CDR2 ANQGSEA. CDR3 length: 15 residues. V shed 3 bases and J shed 4 bases, with 18 bases lying between them. CDR3 coding DNA: TGCAGCGTTGAGAGTCCAGGGTATTCCCGAGAGACCCAGTACTTC. It codes for CSVESPGYSRETQYF.

The chain recombines TRBV4-1 with TRBJ2-3; D possibly corresponds to TRBD2 (6 bases). The V gene's germline CDR1 is MGHRA and CDR2 YSYEKL. The V end was cut by 0 bases, the J end by 6 bases, with 10 bases between. This CDR3 region has 14 residues. For the CDR3, the DNA is TGCGCCAGCAGCCAAGATCTAGCGATGGATACGCAGTATTTT. Amino acids: CASSQDLAMDTQYF.

This chain connects TRBV6-2 or TRBV6-3 to TRBJ2-1; 11 bases are shared with TRBD2. V shed 3 bases, J shed 8 bases, and the junction held 9 bases outside the gene matches. Germline V gene lookup returns CDR1 MNHEY and CDR2 SVGEGT. There are 16 residues in the CDR3. CDR3 region: CASSYSTSGSLDEQFF. In DNA, the CDR3 is TGTGCCAGCAGTTATAGCACTAGCGGGAGTTTAGATGAGCAGTTCTTC.